Listed here are 10 T cell receptor beta chains from one sample, sequenced in a study of CD8 T cells in ankylosing spondylitis. TCRdb used MiXCR to reprocess the 5' RACE reads, holding one entry per CDR3 protein. The profile shows roughly 130,000 distinct CDR3 sequences, roughly 13% of them singletons. The sample taken for sequencing was blood, either unsorted or a sorted T cell fraction (not recorded which). These receptor sequences come from a female donor with ankylosing spondylitis or in good health (not recorded which).

The gene calls are TRBV24-1 and TRBJ2-2; TRBD2 might be the D (5 bases). V lost 0 bases and J lost 0, with 7 bases in between. From germline, CDR1 is KGHDR and CDR2 SFDVKD. There are 16 residues in the CDR3. CDR3 DNA: TGTGCCACCAGTGATTTGCGGGAAGCGAACACCGGGGAGCTGTTTTTT. Encoded protein: CATSDLREANTGELFF.

The chain carries TRBV28 and TRBJ2-2; D is perhaps TRBD2 (5 bases). Germline lookup yields CDR1 MDHEN and CDR2 SYDVKM. V was trimmed by 4 bases and J by 7 bases, leaving 10 bases between them. This CDR3 is built from 13 residues. The CDR3 coding sequence is TGTGCCAGCAGTTCGCCTAGCAACGGGGAGCTGTTTTTT. Amino acid sequence: CASSSPSNGELFF.

The gene calls are TRBV11-3 and TRBJ2-2; D is undetermined. The CDR3 is 16 amino acids. Germline lookup yields CDR1 SGHNT and CDR2 YENEEA. V lost 2 bases, J lost 1 base, and 11 bases lay in between. In nucleotides, the CDR3 is TGTGCCAGCAGCTTAAACCCGGCAGGGAACACCGGGGAGCTGTTTTTT. The encoded protein is CASSLNPAGNTGELFF.

This clonotype has a count of ten or more. V and J are TRBV29-1 and TRBJ2-5; no clear D. Trimming stripped 3 bases from V and 1 base from J, with 6 bases between. This CDR3 comprises 12 residues. Per the germline V gene, CDR1 is SQVTM and CDR2 is ANQGSEA. The CDR3 DNA reads as TGCAGCGTTGATTACACCCAAGAGACCCAGTACTTC. Amino acid sequence: CSVDYTQETQYF.

Ten or more counts support this clonotype. The genes are TRBV5-1 and TRBJ2-2; TRBD1 is a possible D gene (5 bases). Germline assignment: CDR1 SGHRS and CDR2 YFSETQ. CDR3 length: 17 amino acids. The V end was cut by 3 bases, the J end by 0 bases, with 15 bases between. In nucleotides, the CDR3 is TGCGCCAGCAGCTGGGGTAAACAGGCTACGAACACCGGGGAGCTGTTTTTT. Its translation: CASSWGKQATNTGELFF.

This chain uses TRBV7-2 with TRBJ2-5; D remains unclear. Deletions cut 4 bases from V and 2 bases from J, with 8 bases between. Germline CDR1 reads SGHTA; CDR2 reads FQGNSA. This CDR3 is built from 13 residues. The CDR3 DNA reads as TGTGCCAGCAGCTGGAAGAGACAAGAGACCCAGTACTTC. Its protein product is CASSWKRQETQYF.

This clonotype was seen only a few times. J is TRBJ2-7 and V is TRBV20-1; D unclear. The V and J ends lost 1 base and 6 bases respectively, with 13 bases between them. This CDR3 comprises 13 residues. CDR1 is DFQATT and CDR2 is SNEGSKA in the germline V gene (reference sequence). The CDR3 protein is CSARVDAGGEQYF. Here the CDR3 DNA reads TGCAGTGCTAGAGTCGACGCCGGCGGCGAGCAGTACTTC.

This clonotype was seen only a few times. V usage is TRBV7-2 and J usage is TRBJ2-7; no reliable D call. Germline CDR1 and CDR2: SGHTA and FQGNSA. With 2 bases removed from V and 6 bases from J, the gap between germline ends came to 14 bases. The CDR3 totals 14 residues. The CDR3 loop reads CASSLLSGVGEQYF. The DNA for the CDR3 is TGTGCCAGCAGCTTACTGAGTGGTGTGGGCGAGCAGTACTTC.

The chain employs TRBV28 and TRBJ2-2, with D unclear. CDR1 is MDHEN and CDR2 is SYDVKM in the germline V gene. The CDR3 runs to 16 residues. The V end was cut by 4 bases, the J end by 0 bases, with 12 bases between. The CDR3 sequence: CASSSSPSSNTGELFF. The CDR3 DNA reads TGTGCCAGCAGTTCTTCCCCCTCTTCGAACACCGGGGAGCTGTTTTTT.

The chain combines TRBV4-1 with TRBJ2-7; TRBD2 aligns across 8 bases. Germline-derived CDR1 and CDR2 are MGHRA and YSYEKL. After removal of 3 bases from V and 0 bases from J, the junction contained 7 bases not matched to a gene. This CDR3 spans 16 amino acids. CDR3 amino acids: CASSQLAGPGSYEQYF. Here the CDR3 DNA reads TGCGCCAGCAGCCAGCTAGCGGGTCCTGGCTCCTACGAGCAGTACTTC.